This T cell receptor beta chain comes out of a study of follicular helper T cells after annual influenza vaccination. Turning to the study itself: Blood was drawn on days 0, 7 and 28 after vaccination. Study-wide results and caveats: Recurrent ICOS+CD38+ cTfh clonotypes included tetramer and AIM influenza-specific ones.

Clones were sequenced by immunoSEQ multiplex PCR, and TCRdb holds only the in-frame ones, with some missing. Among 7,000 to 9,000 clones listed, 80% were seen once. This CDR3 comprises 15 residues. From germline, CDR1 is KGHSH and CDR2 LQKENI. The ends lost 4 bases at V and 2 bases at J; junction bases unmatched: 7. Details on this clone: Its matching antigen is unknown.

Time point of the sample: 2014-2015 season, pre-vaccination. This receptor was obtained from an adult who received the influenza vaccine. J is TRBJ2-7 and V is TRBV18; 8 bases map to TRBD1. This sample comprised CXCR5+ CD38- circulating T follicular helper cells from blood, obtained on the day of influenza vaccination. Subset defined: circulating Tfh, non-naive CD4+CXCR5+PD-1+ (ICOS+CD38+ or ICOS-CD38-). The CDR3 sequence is CASSQFQGATYEQYF. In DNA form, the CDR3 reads TGTGCCAGCTCACAGTTCCAGGGGGCCACCTACGAGCAGTACTTC.